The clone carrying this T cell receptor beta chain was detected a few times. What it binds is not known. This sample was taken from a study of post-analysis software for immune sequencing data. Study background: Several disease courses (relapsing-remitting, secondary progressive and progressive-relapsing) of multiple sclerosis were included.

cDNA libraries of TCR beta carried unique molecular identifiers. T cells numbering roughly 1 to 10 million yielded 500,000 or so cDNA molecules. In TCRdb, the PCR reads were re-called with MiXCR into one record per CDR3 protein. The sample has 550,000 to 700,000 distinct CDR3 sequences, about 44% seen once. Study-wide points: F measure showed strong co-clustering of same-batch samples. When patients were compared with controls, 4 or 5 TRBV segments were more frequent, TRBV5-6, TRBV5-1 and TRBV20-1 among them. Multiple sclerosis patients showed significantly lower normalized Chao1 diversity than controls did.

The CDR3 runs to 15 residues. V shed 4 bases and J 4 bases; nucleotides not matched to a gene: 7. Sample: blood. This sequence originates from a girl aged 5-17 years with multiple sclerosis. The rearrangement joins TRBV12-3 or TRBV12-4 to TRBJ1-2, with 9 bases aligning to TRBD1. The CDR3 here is CASSSHTGGGYGYTF. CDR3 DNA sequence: TGTGCCAGCAGTTCTCACACAGGGGGCGGCTATGGCTACACCTTC.